This T cell receptor beta chain was recorded in a study of blood T cell repertoires in COVID-19. Germline V gene lookup returns CDR1 KGHSH and CDR2 LQKENI. The CDR3 length is 12 residues. The V and J ends lost 4 bases and 4 bases respectively, with 7 bases between them. This table comes from immunoSEQ multiplex PCR, and its TCRdb copy is limited to in-frame clones, with some not included. Of a few hundred thousand clones in the sample, approximately 83% are singletons; the top ten hold more than 1.5%. The sample taken for sequencing was peripheral blood. The origin of this receptor is a man in his thirties or forties who had recovered from COVID-19. This chain uses TRBV18 with TRBJ2-5; D ambiguous. CDR3 DNA: TGTGCCAGCTCACGTCTAGGAGAGACCCAGTACTTC. Encoded protein: CASSRLGETQYF. The full variable domain, in which reference TRBV18 and TRBJ2-5 provide the parts outside the CDR3, is NAGVMQNPRHLVRRRGQEARLRCSPMKGHSHVYWYRQLPEEGLKFMVYLQKENIIDESGMPKERFSAEFPKEGPSILRIQQVVRGDSAAYFCASSRLGETQYFGPGTRLLVL.